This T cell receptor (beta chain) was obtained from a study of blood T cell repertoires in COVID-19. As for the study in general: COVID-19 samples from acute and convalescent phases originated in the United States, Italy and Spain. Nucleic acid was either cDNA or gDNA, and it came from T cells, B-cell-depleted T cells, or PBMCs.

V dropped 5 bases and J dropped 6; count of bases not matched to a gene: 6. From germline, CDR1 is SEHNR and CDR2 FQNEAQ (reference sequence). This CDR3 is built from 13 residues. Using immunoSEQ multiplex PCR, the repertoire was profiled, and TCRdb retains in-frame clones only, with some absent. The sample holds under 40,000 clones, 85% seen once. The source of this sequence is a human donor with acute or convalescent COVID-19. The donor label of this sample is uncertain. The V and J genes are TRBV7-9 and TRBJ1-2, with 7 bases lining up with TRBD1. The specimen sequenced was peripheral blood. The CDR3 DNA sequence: TGTGCCAGCAGCGAAACAGGGGTAGATGGCTACACCTTC. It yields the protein CASSETGVDGYTF. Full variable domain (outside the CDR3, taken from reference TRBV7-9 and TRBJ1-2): DTGVSQNPRHKITKRGQNVTFRCDPISEHNRLYWYRQTLGQGPEFLTYFQNEAQLEKSRLLSDRFSAERPKGSFSTLEIQRTEQGDSAMYLCASSETGVDGYTFGSGTRLTVV.